This TCR beta chain comes out of a study of blood T cells in healthy people across ages. Study-wide findings and caveats: Estimates of total diversity, which came from one million sequenced T cells, were considered to be underestimates.

In regard to this clonotype: Its cognate antigen is unknown.

With 6 bases removed from V and 0 bases from J, the gap between germline ends came to 9 bases. CDR1 ENHRY and CDR2 SYGVKD come from the germline V gene. The CDR3 is made up of 14 amino acids. Through a sample-barcoded 5' primer and a J-beta primer mix, a second PCR was run for roughly 6 to 12 cycles. TCRdb fed the 5' RACE reads into MiXCR, producing one record per CDR3 protein. The sample carries roughly 1,000,000 distinct CDR3 sequences, 20% to 25% recorded once. Separately, the same data were catalogued under a study of T cells of mothers and their children.

The TCR comes from a girl under 10 years old in good health. The rearrangement links TRBV10-3 to TRBJ1-3, with D unclear. Sequencing input: blood. The CDR3 DNA reads as TGTGCCATCAGAGACGGTAGCTCTGGAAACACCATATATTTT. This codes for CAIRDGSSGNTIYF.